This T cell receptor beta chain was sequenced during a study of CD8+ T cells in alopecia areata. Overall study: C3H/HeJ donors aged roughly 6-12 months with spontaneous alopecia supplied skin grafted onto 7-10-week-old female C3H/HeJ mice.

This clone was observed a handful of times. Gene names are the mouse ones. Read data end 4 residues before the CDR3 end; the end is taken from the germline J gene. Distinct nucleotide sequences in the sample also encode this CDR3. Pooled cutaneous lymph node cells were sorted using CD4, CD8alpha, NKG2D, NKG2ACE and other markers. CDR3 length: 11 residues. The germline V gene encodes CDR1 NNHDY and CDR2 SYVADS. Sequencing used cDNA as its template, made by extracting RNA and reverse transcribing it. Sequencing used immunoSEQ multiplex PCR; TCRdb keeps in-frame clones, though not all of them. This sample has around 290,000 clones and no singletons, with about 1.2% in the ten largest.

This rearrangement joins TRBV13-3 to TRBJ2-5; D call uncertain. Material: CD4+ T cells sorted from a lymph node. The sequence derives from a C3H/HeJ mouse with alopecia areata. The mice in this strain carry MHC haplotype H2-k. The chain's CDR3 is CASSDRDTQYF. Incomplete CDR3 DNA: TGTGCCAGCAGTGACAGGGAC.